The present entry profiles one TCR beta chain with its context. Its antigen is undetermined. Germline values: CDR1 SGHTA, CDR2 FQGNSA. V was cut by 2 bases and J by 0 bases, with 10 bases left in between. The CDR3 spans 15 residues. The protocol was immunoSEQ multiplex PCR, while the TCRdb copy is restricted to in-frame clones and leaves out a portion. The data show under 150,000 clones, roughly 81% seen once. The data are from a study of cytomegalovirus exposure and HLA in healthy donors. Study-level points and caveats: In vitro work confirmed that a few CMV-associated chains recognize CMV antigens.

The approximately 120-subject validation cohort, separate from the roughly 700-subject first cohort, included the donors. Sequencing was done on a sample of PBMCs. This receptor was identified in a woman younger than 45 in good health and CMV-seronegative. The genes are TRBV7-2 and TRBJ1-1; D ambiguous. The CDR3: CASSLTPQLNTEAFF. The CDR3 region has the DNA TGTGCCAGCAGCTTAACACCTCAACTGAACACTGAAGCTTTCTTT.